This TCR beta chain was retrieved from a study of PD-L1 blockade in urothelial cancer. Turning to the study itself: Blood analysis took place 3 weeks (second dose) and 6 weeks after treatment start.

The CDR3 consists of 16 residues. From germline, CDR1 is SGHNT and CDR2 YENEEA. Trimming took 5 bases from V and 5 from J; bases not matched to a gene: 7. Produced via immunoSEQ multiplex PCR; TCRdb's table is partial and in-frame only. The profile shows more than 45,000 clones, approximately 83% of them singletons. The sample's time point: peripheral blood 6 weeks after treatment start. This clonotype was sampled from a man in his 60s with urothelial cancer. This rearrangement joins TRBV11-3 to TRBJ2-3; 13 bases agree with TRBD2. The sample in question was PBMCs, obtained around atezolizumab (anti-PD-L1) treatment. CDR3 amino acids: CASSGRTSGGRDTQYF. In nucleotides, the CDR3 is TGTGCCAGCAGCGGTCGGACTAGCGGGGGACGAGATACGCAGTATTTT.